The T cell receptor beta chain under discussion was sequenced for a study of identical twins. The junction had 8 bases not matched to a gene; V was cut back by 5 bases and J by 6 bases. This CDR3 is 16 amino acids long. CDR1 is LGHDT, CDR2 YNNKEL, per germline (reference sequence). Via MiXCR, TCRdb re-called the 5' RACE reads, giving one row per CDR3 protein. The sample carries about 470,000 distinct CDR3 sequences, 20% to 25% recorded once. In addition, the sample was reused for a study of T cells expressing NK-cell markers.

The material sequenced was CD4+ T cells sorted from blood. The source is a woman aged 18 to 35 in good health. The chain is built from TRBV3-1 and TRBJ2-1; 12 bases are a match to TRBD2. The chain's CDR3 is CASSVRLAGVRNEQFF. The CDR3 region has the DNA TGTGCCAGCAGCGTTCGACTAGCGGGAGTTCGCAATGAGCAGTTCTTC.